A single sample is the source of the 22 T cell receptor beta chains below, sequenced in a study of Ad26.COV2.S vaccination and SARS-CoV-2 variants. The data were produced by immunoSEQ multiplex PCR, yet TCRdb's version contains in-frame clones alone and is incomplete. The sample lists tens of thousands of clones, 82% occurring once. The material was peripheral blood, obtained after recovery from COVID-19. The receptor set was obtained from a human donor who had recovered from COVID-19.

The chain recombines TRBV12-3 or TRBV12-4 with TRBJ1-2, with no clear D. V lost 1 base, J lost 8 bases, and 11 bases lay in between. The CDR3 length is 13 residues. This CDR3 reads CASSLGEVRGYTF. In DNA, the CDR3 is TGTGCCAGCAGTTTAGGGGAGGTACGCGGCTACACCTTC.

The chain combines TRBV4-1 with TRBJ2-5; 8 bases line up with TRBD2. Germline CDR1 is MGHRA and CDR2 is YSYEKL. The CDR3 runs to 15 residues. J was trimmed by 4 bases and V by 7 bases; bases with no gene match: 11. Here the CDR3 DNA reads TGCGCCAGCACCCCCAGCGGGAGAGGGGGAGAGACCCAGTACTTC. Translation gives CASTPSGRGGETQYF.

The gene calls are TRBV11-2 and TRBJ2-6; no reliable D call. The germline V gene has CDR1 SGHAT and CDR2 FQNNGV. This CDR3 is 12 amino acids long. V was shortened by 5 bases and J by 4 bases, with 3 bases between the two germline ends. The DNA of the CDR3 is TGTGCCAGCAGCCCCGGGGCCAACGTCCTGACTTTC. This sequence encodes CASSPGANVLTF.

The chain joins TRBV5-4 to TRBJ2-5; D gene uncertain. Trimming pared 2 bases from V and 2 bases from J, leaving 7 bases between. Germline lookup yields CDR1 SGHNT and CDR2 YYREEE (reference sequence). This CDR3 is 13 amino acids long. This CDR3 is CASSFQVQETQYF. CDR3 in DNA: TGTGCCAGCAGCTTCCAGGTTCAAGAGACCCAGTACTTC.

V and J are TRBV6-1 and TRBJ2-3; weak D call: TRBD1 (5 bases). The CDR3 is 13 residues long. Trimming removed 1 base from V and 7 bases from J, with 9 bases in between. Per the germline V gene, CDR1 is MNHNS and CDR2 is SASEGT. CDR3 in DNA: TGTGCCAGCAGTGAAGGGCCAGGGAATACGCAGTATTTT. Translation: CASSEGPGNTQYF.

The CDR3 DNA reads as TGCGCCAGCAGCTTGTTGGGCGGGGGCTCCTACAATGAGCAGTTCTTC. Protein: CASSLLGGGSYNEQFF. The chain carries TRBV5-1 and TRBJ2-1; 7 positions match TRBD2. CDR1 and CDR2 (germline): SGHRS, YFSETQ. This CDR3 has 16 residues. V gave up 1 base and J gave up 0 bases; unmatched junction bases: 4.

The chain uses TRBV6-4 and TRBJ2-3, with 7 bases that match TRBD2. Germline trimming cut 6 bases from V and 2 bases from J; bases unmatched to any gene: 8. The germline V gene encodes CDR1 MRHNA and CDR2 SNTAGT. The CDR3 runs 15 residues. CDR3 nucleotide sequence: TGTGCCAGCAGCCGGGACTACTCGGCCACAGATACGCAGTATTTT. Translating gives CASSRDYSATDTQYF.

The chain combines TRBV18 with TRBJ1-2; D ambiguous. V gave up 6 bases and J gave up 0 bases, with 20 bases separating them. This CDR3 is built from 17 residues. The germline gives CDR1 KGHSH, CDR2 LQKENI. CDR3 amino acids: CASSPDIVTRTNYGYTF. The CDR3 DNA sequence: TGTGCCAGCTCTCCCGACATAGTAACCCGAACTAACTATGGCTACACCTTC.

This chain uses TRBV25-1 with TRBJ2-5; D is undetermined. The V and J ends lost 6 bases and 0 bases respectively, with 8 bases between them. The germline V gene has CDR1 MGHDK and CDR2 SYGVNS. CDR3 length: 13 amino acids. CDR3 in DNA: TGTGCCAGCAGCACAGCGTACCAAGAGACCCAGTACTTC. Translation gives CASSTAYQETQYF.

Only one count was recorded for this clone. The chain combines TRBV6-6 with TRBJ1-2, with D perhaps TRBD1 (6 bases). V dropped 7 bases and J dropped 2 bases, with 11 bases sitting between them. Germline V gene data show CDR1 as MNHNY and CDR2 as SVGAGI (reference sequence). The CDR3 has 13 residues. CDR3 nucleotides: TGTGCCAGCAATCCCGGGGGCAACTATGGCTACACCTTC. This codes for CASNPGGNYGYTF.

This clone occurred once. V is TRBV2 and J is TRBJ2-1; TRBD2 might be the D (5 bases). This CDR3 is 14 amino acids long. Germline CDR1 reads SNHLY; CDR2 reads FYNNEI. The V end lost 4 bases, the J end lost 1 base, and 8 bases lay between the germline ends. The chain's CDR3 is CASSGWESYNEQFF. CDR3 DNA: TGTGCCAGCAGTGGTTGGGAGTCCTACAATGAGCAGTTCTTC.

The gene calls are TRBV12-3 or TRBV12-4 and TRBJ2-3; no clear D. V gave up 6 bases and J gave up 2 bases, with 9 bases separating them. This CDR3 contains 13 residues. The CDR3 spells CASRNDVTDTQYF. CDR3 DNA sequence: TGTGCCAGCAGAAACGATGTCACAGATACGCAGTATTTT.

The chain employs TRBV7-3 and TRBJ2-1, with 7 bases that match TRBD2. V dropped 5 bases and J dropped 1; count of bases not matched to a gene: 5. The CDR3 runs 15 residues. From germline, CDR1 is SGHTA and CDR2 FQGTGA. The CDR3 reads CASSPGGPSYNEQFF. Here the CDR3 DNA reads TGTGCCAGCAGCCCGGGAGGTCCATCCTACAATGAGCAGTTCTTC.

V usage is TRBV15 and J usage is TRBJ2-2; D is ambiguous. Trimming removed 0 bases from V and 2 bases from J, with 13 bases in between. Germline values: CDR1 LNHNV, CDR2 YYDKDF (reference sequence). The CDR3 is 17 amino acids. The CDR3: CATSRDLGKGNTGELFF. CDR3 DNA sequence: TGTGCCACCAGCAGAGATCTTGGAAAGGGTAACACCGGGGAGCTGTTTTTT.

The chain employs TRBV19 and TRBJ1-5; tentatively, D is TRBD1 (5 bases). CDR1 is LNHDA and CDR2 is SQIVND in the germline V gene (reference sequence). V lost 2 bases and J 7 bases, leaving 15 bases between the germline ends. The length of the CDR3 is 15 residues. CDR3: CASSIRTGGGQPQHF. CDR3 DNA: TGTGCCAGTAGTATACGTACGGGGGGAGGGCAGCCCCAGCATTTT.

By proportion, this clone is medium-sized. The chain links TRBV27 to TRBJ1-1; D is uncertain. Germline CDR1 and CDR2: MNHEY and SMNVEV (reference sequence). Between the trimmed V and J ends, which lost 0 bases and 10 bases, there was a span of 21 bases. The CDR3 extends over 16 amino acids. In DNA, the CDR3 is TGTGCCAGCAGTTTATCGTTAGGGTCGGCGTCCTTTGGAGCTTTCTTT. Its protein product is CASSLSLGSASFGAFF.

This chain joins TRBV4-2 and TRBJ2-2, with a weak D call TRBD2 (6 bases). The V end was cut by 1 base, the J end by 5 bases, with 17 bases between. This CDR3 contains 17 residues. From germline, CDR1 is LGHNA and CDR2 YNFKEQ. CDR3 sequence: CASSQVRSGPGTGELFF. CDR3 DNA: TGTGCCAGCAGCCAAGTAAGGAGCGGGCCAGGGACCGGGGAGCTGTTTTTT.

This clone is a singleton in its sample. CDR3 amino acids: CASSEDIVSGSGGYTF. For the CDR3, the DNA is TGTGCCAGCAGTGAAGATATTGTGTCAGGGTCGGGAGGCTACACCTTC. The chain employs TRBV2 and TRBJ1-2, with D tentatively TRBD1 (5 bases). Trimming took off 1 base at V and 8 bases at J, with 20 bases between the two ends. The germline CDR1 and CDR2 sequences are SNHLY and FYNNEI. The CDR3 length is 16 residues.

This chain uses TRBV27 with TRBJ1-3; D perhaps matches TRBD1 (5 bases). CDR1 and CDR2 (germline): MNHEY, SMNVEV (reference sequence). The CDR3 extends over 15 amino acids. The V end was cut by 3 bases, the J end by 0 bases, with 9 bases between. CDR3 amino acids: CASSFSGLSGNTIYF. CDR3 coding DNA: TGTGCCAGCAGTTTCTCGGGGCTCTCTGGAAACACCATATATTTT.

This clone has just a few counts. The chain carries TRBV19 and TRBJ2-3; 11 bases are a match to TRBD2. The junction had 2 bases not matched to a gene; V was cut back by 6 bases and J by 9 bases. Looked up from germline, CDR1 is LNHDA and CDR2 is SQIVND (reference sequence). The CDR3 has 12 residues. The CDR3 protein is CASRLAGETQYF. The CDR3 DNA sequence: TGTGCCAGTAGACTAGCGGGAGAGACGCAGTATTTT.

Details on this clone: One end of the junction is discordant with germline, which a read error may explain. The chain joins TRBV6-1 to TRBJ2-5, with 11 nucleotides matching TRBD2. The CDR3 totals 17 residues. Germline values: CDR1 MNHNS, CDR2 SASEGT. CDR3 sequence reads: CASSETGTSGVQEIQYF. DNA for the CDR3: TGTGCCAGCAGCGAAACCGGGACTAGCGGAGTACAAGAGATCCAGTACTTC.

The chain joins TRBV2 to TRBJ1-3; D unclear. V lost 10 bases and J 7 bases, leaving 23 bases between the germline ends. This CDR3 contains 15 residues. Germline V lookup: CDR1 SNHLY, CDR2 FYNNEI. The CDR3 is CATPTGIWALNTIYF. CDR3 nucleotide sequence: TGTGCCACTCCTACCGGGATTTGGGCTTTGAACACCATATATTTT.